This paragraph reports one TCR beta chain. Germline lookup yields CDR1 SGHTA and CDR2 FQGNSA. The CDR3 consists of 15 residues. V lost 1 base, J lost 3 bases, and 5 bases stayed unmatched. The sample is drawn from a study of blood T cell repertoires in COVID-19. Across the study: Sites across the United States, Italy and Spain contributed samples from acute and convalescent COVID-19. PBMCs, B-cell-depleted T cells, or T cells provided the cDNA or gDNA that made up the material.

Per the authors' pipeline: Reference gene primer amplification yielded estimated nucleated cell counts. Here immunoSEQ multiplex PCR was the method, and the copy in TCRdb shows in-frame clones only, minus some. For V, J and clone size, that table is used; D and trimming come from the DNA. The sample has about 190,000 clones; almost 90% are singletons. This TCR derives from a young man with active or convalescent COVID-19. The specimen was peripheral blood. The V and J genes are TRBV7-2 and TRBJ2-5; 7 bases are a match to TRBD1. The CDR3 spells CASSLGGTVKETQYF. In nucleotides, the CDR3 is TGTGCCAGCAGCTTAGGAGGGACAGTAAAAGAGACCCAGTACTTC.